The 5 T cell receptor beta chains reported below all come from one sample, sequenced in a study of CD8 T cells in Susac syndrome (dated by TCRdb to about 2019). Receptor libraries were prepared by the immunoSEQ multiplex PCR assay. RNA was extracted with the RNeasy kit and roughly 0.45 to 1 ug was reverse transcribed using random hexamers. The public reads were reprocessed in TCRdb via fastp at Q25 and MiXCR, keeping in-frame beta chains. When rows share a CDR3 protein, they turn into one entry using the most common DNA and genes. The sample profile shows nearly 25,000 distinct CDR3 sequences; about 93% of them were found once. In total, the top ten clones hold roughly 0.59% of the sample. The specimen sequenced was CD8+ T cells from PBMCs. The receptors derive from a human donor with Susac syndrome.

This CDR3 reads CASSQAHVAYEQYF. CDR3 coding DNA: TGCGCCAGCAGCCAAGCGCACGTCGCCTACGAGCAGTACTTC. This chain joins TRBV4-3 and TRBJ2-7; D unclear. Germline assignment: CDR1 LGHNA and CDR2 YSLEER. The CDR3 length is 14 residues. The V and J ends lost 1 base and 2 bases respectively, with 9 bases between them.

The CDR3 DNA reads TGTGCCAGCAGCTTTGGGGGACAGTACTCCTACGAGCAGTACTTC. It encodes CASSFGGQYSYEQYF. The chain uses TRBV11-2 and TRBJ2-7; 7 positions match TRBD1. The CDR3 totals 15 residues. The germline V gene encodes CDR1 SGHAT and CDR2 FQNNGV. The J segment lost 0 bases and the V segment lost 3 bases, leaving 5 bases of the junction unmatched.

The CDR3 nucleotides read TGTGCCAGCAGACCAACTAGCGGGGGCCTAAATGAGCAGTTCTTC. Its protein product is CASRPTSGGLNEQFF. V and J are TRBV12-3 or TRBV12-4 and TRBJ2-1, with 11 bases aligning to TRBD2. CDR3 length equals 15 residues. After removal of 6 bases from V and 7 bases from J, the junction contained 8 bases not matched to a gene.

The rearrangement uses TRBV5-1 and TRBJ2-1; D is undetermined. The CDR3 has 12 amino acids. CDR1 is SGHRS and CDR2 is YFSETQ in the germline V gene. V was trimmed by 4 bases and J by 10 bases, leaving 12 bases between them. The CDR3 DNA reads as TGCGCCAGCAGCCCAAACGGATGGGAGCAGTTCTTC. It specifies CASSPNGWEQFF.

This clonotype was observed a few times. The chain is built from TRBV6-5 and TRBJ2-7, with a weak D call TRBD2 (6 bases). Germline-derived CDR1 and CDR2 are MNHEY and SVGAGI. The CDR3 sequence is 14 residues long. The V end lost 3 bases, the J end lost 3 bases, and 12 bases lay between the germline ends. The CDR3: CASSYGTGDYEQYF. The DNA of the CDR3 is TGTGCCAGCAGTTATGGGACGGGGGACTACGAGCAGTACTTC.